Following are 13 T cell receptor beta chains from one sample sequenced in a study of blood T cell repertoires in COVID-19. Clones were read by immunoSEQ multiplex PCR, and TCRdb kept only the in-frame ones, dropping some. The sample shows around 130,000 clones, roughly 84% of them seen only once. Sequencing was performed on peripheral blood. The receptors come from a human donor in a cohort sampled during active COVID-19.

This clone showed up just a few times. V gene TRBV19 combines with J gene TRBJ1-1; a possible D gene is TRBD1 (6 bases). The CDR3 contains 13 residues. Germline CDR1 reads LNHDA; CDR2 reads SQIVND (reference sequence). The ends were cut back, 6 bases at V and 11 bases at J, with 19 bases in the middle. The CDR3 DNA sequence: TGTGCCAGTAGCCCGTCCGGGGGGCTCTTCGCTTTCTTT. This encodes CASSPSGGLFAFF. The whole variable domain, filled in from reference TRBV19 and TRBJ1-1, reads DGGITQSPKYLFRKEGQNVTLSCEQNLNHDAMYWYRQDPGQGLRLIYYSQIVNDFQKGDIAEGYSVSREKKESFPLTVTSAQKNPTAFYLCASSPSGGLFAFFGQGTRLTVV.

The rearrangement uses TRBV4-1 and TRBJ1-1; D unresolved. Trimming stripped 0 bases from V and 4 bases from J, with 18 bases between. The CDR3 covers 17 residues. In germline, CDR1 is MGHRA, CDR2 YSYEKL. For the CDR3, the DNA is TGCGCCAGCAGCCAAGATCTGGAGGGAAGAAAAAGCACTGAAGCTTTCTTT. Residues: CASSQDLEGRKSTEAFF.

The V gene is TRBV6-5, the J gene TRBJ2-3; possibly TRBD1 for D (5 bases). Per the germline V gene, CDR1 is MNHEY and CDR2 is SVGAGI. The V and J ends lost 6 bases and 6 bases respectively, with 16 bases between them. This CDR3 contains 14 residues. CDR3 loop: CASRSAGRPDTQYF. The CDR3 DNA follows: TGTGCCAGCAGGTCCGCAGGGCGGCCGGATACGCAGTATTTT.

This chain links TRBV5-1 with TRBJ2-3; the match to TRBD1 covers 7 bases. The germline gives CDR1 SGHRS, CDR2 YFSETQ. The CDR3 contains 15 residues. The junction had 8 bases not matched to a gene; V was cut back by 3 bases and J by 4 bases. The CDR3 region is CASSSRDSLADTQYF. In nucleotides, the CDR3 is TGCGCCAGCAGCTCCCGGGACAGCCTCGCAGATACGCAGTATTTT. Full variable domain (rest looked up from reference TRBV5-1 and TRBJ2-3): KAGVTQTPRYLIKTRGQQVTLSCSPISGHRSVSWYQQTPGQGLQFLFEYFSETQRNKGNFPGRFSGRQFSNSRSEMNVSTLELGDSALYLCASSSRDSLADTQYFGPGTRLTVL.

This chain connects TRBV6-5 to TRBJ2-7; TRBD1 aligns across 10 bases. The CDR3 extends over 16 amino acids. The ends lost 2 bases at V and 5 bases at J; junction bases unmatched: 9. CDR1 MNHEY and CDR2 SVGAGI come from the germline V gene. CDR3 region: CASSYTDRGRFDEQYF. The CDR3 coding sequence is TGTGCCAGCAGTTACACCGACAGGGGGCGCTTTGACGAGCAGTACTTC.

The genes are TRBV7-9 and TRBJ2-3; 9 bases agree with TRBD2. Trimming took 4 bases from V and 5 from J; bases not matched to a gene: 10. The CDR3 length is 16 residues. Germline values: CDR1 SEHNR, CDR2 FQNEAQ (reference sequence). The CDR3 sequence: CASSSLLAGARDTQYF. The CDR3 region has the DNA TGTGCCAGCAGCTCGCTACTAGCGGGTGCGCGAGATACGCAGTATTTT.

V and J are TRBV12-5 and TRBJ2-1; 7 bases agree with TRBD2. Germline trimming cut 5 bases from V and 7 bases from J; bases unmatched to any gene: 8. The CDR3 runs to 14 residues. Germline V gene data show CDR1 as LGHNT and CDR2 as FRNRAP. The CDR3 protein is CASGPGLDYNEQFF. In DNA form, the CDR3 reads TGTGCTAGTGGTCCTGGACTAGATTATAATGAGCAGTTCTTC.

The J gene is TRBJ1-5, the V gene TRBV6-5, with D possibly TRBD1 on 5 matching bases. The CDR3 is made up of 15 amino acids. Per the germline V gene, CDR1 is MNHEY and CDR2 is SVGAGI. Trimming removed 0 bases at V and 1 base at J, with 7 bases between. CDR3 in DNA: TGTGCCAGCAGTTACTCAGGGGAAAGCAATCAGCCCCAGCATTTT. It specifies CASSYSGESNQPQHF.

The chain employs TRBV6-5 and TRBJ2-7, with D perhaps TRBD1 (6 bases). Germline V lookup: CDR1 MNHEY, CDR2 SVGAGI. This CDR3 has 15 amino acids. Trimming pared 6 bases from V and 0 bases from J, leaving 15 bases between. The CDR3 DNA reads TGTGCCAGCAGGTCCGTTAGGGGGAGCTCCTACGAGCAGTACTTC. It specifies CASRSVRGSSYEQYF.

This chain links TRBV7-9 with TRBJ1-1; no reliable D call. The germline V gene has CDR1 SEHNR and CDR2 FQNEAQ (reference sequence). V was cut by 0 bases and J by 3 bases, with 8 bases left in between. The CDR3 totals 14 residues. The CDR3 bases are TGTGCCAGCAGCTTAGCCGGCCGGGACACTGAAGCTTTCTTT. Protein product: CASSLAGRDTEAFF.

The chain has TRBV12-3 or TRBV12-4 and TRBJ2-7; D might be TRBD1 (5 bases). Trimming stripped 5 bases from V and 7 bases from J, with 9 bases between. The CDR3 has 11 amino acids. CDR3 region: CASSPGQEQYF. CDR3 in DNA: TGTGCCAGCAGTCCCGGACAAGAGCAGTACTTC.

This clone was seen a single time. The V gene is TRBV5-1, the J gene TRBJ1-6; 9 positions match TRBD1. The CDR3 extends over 15 amino acids. Germline lookup yields CDR1 SGHRS and CDR2 YFSETQ. The V segment lost 2 bases and the J segment 8 bases; nucleotides outside the gene matches: 5. In DNA, the CDR3 is TGCGCCAGCAGCTTTACAGGGGGCGCCGATTCACCCCTCCACTTT. Protein sequence: CASSFTGGADSPLHF.

This sequence joins TRBV7-6 and TRBJ2-2; TRBD2 matches at 11 bases. This CDR3 is built from 16 residues. The V gene end was trimmed by 5 bases and the J gene end by 6 bases; junction bases not matched to a gene: 8. The germline V gene encodes CDR1 SGHVS and CDR2 FNYEAQ. The CDR3: CASSRDLAGGPGELFF. As DNA, the CDR3 is TGTGCCAGCAGCCGAGATTTAGCGGGGGGGCCCGGGGAGCTGTTTTTT.